A single sample gave rise to the 26 T cell receptor beta chains below, sequenced in a study of shared clonotypes between healthy human individuals. The data were produced by immunoSEQ multiplex PCR, yet TCRdb's version contains in-frame clones alone and is incomplete. The sample yields 500,000 to 700,000 clones, approximately 95% seen once. Naivety among CD8 cells was defined by CD45RO negativity and positive CCR7 selection, thereby excluding terminally differentiated effector memory CD45RA+ cells. The sequenced material came from naive CD8+ T cells sorted from blood. The receptors come from a woman in her 30s in good health.

CDR3 amino acids: CASSLRQGSNQPQHF. The CDR3 nucleotides read TGCGCCAGCAGCCTCCGACAGGGGTCCAATCAGCCCCAGCATTTT. The chain links TRBV4-1 to TRBJ1-5; 8 nucleotides match TRBD1. The CDR3 loop spans 15 amino acids. J lost 3 bases, V lost 4 bases, and 5 bases had no gene match. Germline values: CDR1 MGHRA, CDR2 YSYEKL.

V and J are TRBV4-1 and TRBJ1-4, with TRBD1 matching 8 bases. Germline V lookup: CDR1 MGHRA, CDR2 YSYEKL. Germline trimming cut 1 base from V and 4 bases from J; bases unmatched to any gene: 8. The CDR3 is made up of 17 amino acids. The CDR3 reads CASSQGTGHQINEKLFF. DNA for the CDR3: TGCGCCAGCAGCCAAGGGACAGGGCACCAGATTAATGAAAAACTGTTTTTT.

This rearrangement joins TRBV2 to TRBJ1-5; D might be TRBD1 (6 bases). The V end lost 2 bases, the J end lost 6 bases, and 14 bases lay between the germline ends. This CDR3 region has 15 residues. CDR1 SNHLY and CDR2 FYNNEI come from the germline V gene. The DNA of the CDR3 is TGTGCCAGCAGTGAATCTCACAGGGCGGCTCAGCCCCAGCATTTT. Its protein product is CASSESHRAAQPQHF.

V usage is TRBV5-6 and J usage is TRBJ2-7; the D call may be TRBD1 or TRBD2 (5 bases each). This CDR3 has 14 amino acids. Trimming removed 4 bases from V and 5 bases from J, with 16 bases in between. Germline V gene lookup returns CDR1 SGHDT and CDR2 YYEEEE. The CDR3 protein is CASSTSGTLNEQYF. The CDR3 DNA is TGTGCCAGCAGCACTTCCGGGACCCTAAACGAGCAGTACTTC.

The genes are TRBV11-3 and TRBJ2-7, with D possibly called TRBD1 or TRBD2 (5 bases each). The CDR3 length is 13 residues. The V gene's germline CDR1 is SGHNT and CDR2 YENEEA. Trimming took off 1 base at V and 3 bases at J, with 7 bases between the two ends. The CDR3 spells CASSLGDGYEQYF. The CDR3 DNA sequence: TGTGCCAGCAGCTTAGGGGACGGCTACGAGCAGTACTTC.

The table lists this clone with a few counts. The chain links TRBV2 to TRBJ1-5; 7 positions agree with TRBD1. Per the germline V gene, CDR1 is SNHLY and CDR2 is FYNNEI. This CDR3 is 14 amino acids long. V shed 3 bases, J shed 5 bases, and the junction held 4 bases outside the gene matches. CDR3 in amino acids: CASSEARGDQPQHF. The DNA for the CDR3 is TGTGCCAGCAGTGAGGCCAGGGGGGATCAGCCCCAGCATTTT.

The chain links TRBV28 to TRBJ2-7; D unresolved. Between the trimmed V and J ends, which lost 3 bases and 7 bases, there was a span of 10 bases. This CDR3 contains 12 residues. Looked up from germline, CDR1 is MDHEN and CDR2 is SYDVKM. CDR3 residues: CASSLGLGEQYF. The DNA of the CDR3 is TGTGCCAGCAGTTTGGGCCTGGGAGAGCAGTACTTC. The full variable domain, completed using reference TRBV28 and TRBJ2-7, is DVKVTQSSRYLVKRTGEKVFLECVQDMDHENMFWYRQDPGLGLRLIYFSYDVKMKEKGDIPEGYSVSREKKERFSLILESASTNQTSMYLCASSLGLGEQYFGPGTRLTVT.

This chain links TRBV5-4 with TRBJ2-7; D assignment may be TRBD1 or TRBD2 (6 bases each). CDR3 length: 18 amino acids. CDR1 and CDR2 (germline): SGHNT, YYREEE (reference sequence). Trimming removed 5 bases from V and 2 bases from J, with 26 bases in between. The CDR3 spells CASSCREDSHPDPYEQYF. The CDR3 nucleotides are TGTGCCAGCAGTTGTAGGGAGGACAGCCACCCCGATCCCTACGAGCAGTACTTC.

The V gene is TRBV19, the J gene TRBJ2-2; 7 nucleotides line up with TRBD1. This CDR3 is 14 amino acids long. Germline lookup yields CDR1 LNHDA and CDR2 SQIVND (reference sequence). V lost 3 bases and J lost 3; bases outside the gene matches: 1. As DNA, the CDR3 is TGTGCCAGTAGTATGGGACAGTACACCGGGGAGCTGTTTTTT. It yields the protein CASSMGQYTGELFF.

The CDR3 loop is CASSLLLAGGLDEQFF. CDR3 DNA sequence: TGTGCCAGCAGTTTACTTTTAGCGGGAGGGCTAGATGAGCAGTTCTTC. V is TRBV27 and J is TRBJ2-1, with 11 positions matching TRBD2. CDR3 length equals 16 residues. V shed 2 bases, J shed 8 bases, and the junction held 8 bases outside the gene matches. From germline, CDR1 is MNHEY and CDR2 SMNVEV (reference sequence).

The genes are TRBV19 and TRBJ1-3; no clear D gene. The CDR3 consists of 18 residues. V was cut by 5 bases and J by 2 bases, with 22 bases left in between. Germline V CDR1 and CDR2: LNHDA, SQIVND (reference sequence). Here the CDR3 DNA reads TGTGCCAGTAGTTTCCACTCGACCTTGGGAAGAGCTGGAAACACCATATATTTT. Protein sequence: CASSFHSTLGRAGNTIYF.

This clone was picked up a small number of times. Other DNA sequences in this sample translate to the same CDR3. The chain is built from TRBV9 and TRBJ2-1; 8 positions agree with TRBD2. The CDR3 length is 12 residues. The germline gives CDR1 SGDLS, CDR2 YYNGEE. J lost 7 bases, V lost 3 bases, and 0 bases had no gene match. CDR3 protein: CASSGLANEQFF. In nucleotides, the CDR3 is TGTGCCAGCAGCGGACTAGCGAATGAGCAGTTCTTC. Variable domain in full (rest from reference TRBV9 and TRBJ2-1): DSGVTQTPKHLITATGQRVTLRCSPRSGDLSVYWYQQSLDQGLQFLIQYYNGEERAKGNILERFSAQQFPDLHSELNLSSLELGDSALYFCASSGLANEQFFGPGTRLTVL.

This chain links TRBV28 with TRBJ1-4, with 7 nucleotides matching TRBD1. Germline V lookup: CDR1 MDHEN, CDR2 SYDVKM. V lost 6 bases to trimming and J lost 0 bases; unmatched junction nucleotides: 16. The CDR3 length is 19 residues. The CDR3 DNA reads TGTGCCAGCAGACCAGGGGAGGGCAGGGGGTTAGCAACTAATGAAAAACTGTTTTTT. Translated: CASRPGEGRGLATNEKLFF.

This chain connects TRBV7-8 to TRBJ2-5; D perhaps matches TRBD1 (5 bases). The J call may not be correct, given that the DNA end is closer to TRBJ2-7. Germline V lookup: CDR1 SGHVS, CDR2 FQNEAQ. This CDR3 is built from 12 residues. The CDR3 loop reads CASSTGSSEQYF. The CDR3, as DNA: TGTGCCAGCAGCACAGGAAGCAGCGAGCAGTACTTC.

J is TRBJ2-2 and V is TRBV28; D unresolved. Trimming removed 2 bases at V and 3 bases at J, with 13 bases between. The CDR3 covers 16 residues. Germline V gene data show CDR1 as MDHEN and CDR2 as SYDVKM. The CDR3 DNA is TGTGCCAGCAGTTTAAACGGGCCCCTAGACACCGGGGAGCTGTTTTTT. Protein product: CASSLNGPLDTGELFF.

This chain links TRBV11-2 with TRBJ2-5; 10 bases agree with TRBD2. The V and J ends lost 7 bases and 3 bases, in that order; junction bases with no gene match: 2. Germline V CDR1 and CDR2: SGHAT, FQNNGV. The CDR3 has 13 amino acids. CDR3 sequence reads: CASNLAGEETQYF. The CDR3 region has the DNA TGTGCCAGCAACCTAGCGGGAGAAGAGACCCAGTACTTC. The complete variable domain, with remaining parts taken from reference TRBV11-2 and TRBJ2-5, reads EAGVAQSPRYKIIEKRQSVAFWCNPISGHATLYWYQQILGQGPKLLIQFQNNGVVDDSQLPKDRFSAERLKGVDSTLKIQPAKLEDSAVYLCASNLAGEETQYFGPGTRLLVL.

V usage is TRBV15 and J usage is TRBJ2-1; D may correspond to TRBD1 or TRBD2 (6 bases each). This CDR3 is 16 amino acids long. The V gene lost 1 base and the J gene lost 2 bases, with 12 bases spanning the gap. CDR1 is LNHNV, CDR2 YYDKDF, per germline (reference sequence). The CDR3 reads CATSRVGGGTYNEQFF. For the CDR3, the DNA is TGTGCCACCAGCAGAGTCGGGGGCGGCACCTACAATGAGCAGTTCTTC.

The rearrangement links TRBV10-3 to TRBJ1-4, with D unresolved. In germline, CDR1 is ENHRY, CDR2 SYGVKD. This CDR3 has 14 residues. V was shortened by 7 bases and J by 0 bases, with 9 bases between the two germline ends. The CDR3 region is CAITSPTTNEKLFF. CDR3 sequence (DNA): TGTGCCATCACCTCACCTACAACTAATGAAAAACTGTTTTTT.

The rearrangement links TRBV19 to TRBJ1-5; 8 bases are shared with TRBD1. CDR1 and CDR2 (germline): LNHDA, SQIVND (reference sequence). The J segment lost 2 bases and the V segment lost 0 bases, leaving 3 bases of the junction unmatched. This CDR3 is built from 16 residues. The chain's CDR3 is CASSIDRGLGNQPQHF. The CDR3 DNA reads TGTGCCAGTAGTATAGACAGGGGGCTCGGCAATCAGCCCCAGCATTTT.

The table lists this clone with a count of one. This sample also contains other DNA sequences that code for the same CDR3. This chain links TRBV9 with TRBJ1-1, with a possible D match to TRBD1 (5 bases). This CDR3 has 14 amino acids. The V gene lost 0 bases and the J gene lost 4 bases, with 10 bases spanning the gap. The germline gives CDR1 SGDLS, CDR2 YYNGEE. As DNA, the CDR3 is TGTGCCAGCAGCGTAGGGTCGGGGGGCACTGAAGCTTTCTTT. This sequence encodes CASSVGSGGTEAFF. Full variable domain (rest looked up from reference TRBV9 and TRBJ1-1): DSGVTQTPKHLITATGQRVTLRCSPRSGDLSVYWYQQSLDQGLQFLIQYYNGEERAKGNILERFSAQQFPDLHSELNLSSLELGDSALYFCASSVGSGGTEAFFGQGTRLTVV.

The V and J genes are TRBV7-9 and TRBJ2-1; D is unresolved. Germline V gene sequence: CDR1 SEHNR, CDR2 FQNEAQ (reference sequence). The CDR3 loop spans 14 amino acids. With 7 bases removed from V and 2 bases from J, the gap between germline ends came to 12 bases. In nucleotides, the CDR3 is TGTGCCAGCACCCAAGGTGGGCCCTACAATGAGCAGTTCTTC. Amino acids: CASTQGGPYNEQFF.

A word on this clone: Other DNA sequences within the sample encode an identical CDR3. The chain joins TRBV27 to TRBJ1-1; TRBD1 is a possible D gene (5 bases). The CDR3 contains 12 residues. CDR1 is MNHEY and CDR2 is SMNVEV in the germline V gene (reference sequence). V was pared by 7 bases and J by 4 bases, with 10 bases between. The CDR3 DNA sequence: TGTGCCAGCAAAGCGGGGGGCACTGAAGCTTTCTTT. This gives the protein CASKAGGTEAFF.

A remark on this clone: No DNA is shown, since the ends of the CDR3 on it are uncertain; the CDR3 is the one TCRdb lists. The genes are TRBV27 and TRBJ1-1. Germline lookup yields CDR1 MNHEY and CDR2 SMNVEV (reference sequence). The CDR3 contains 11 residues when both ends are counted. The CDR3 loop is CASSFGAGTFF.

J is TRBJ2-1 and V is TRBV28, with D possibly being TRBD1 (5 bases). This CDR3 spans 14 amino acids. Trimming left V 5 bases short and J 8 bases short, with 16 bases between. Germline V gene data show CDR1 as MDHEN and CDR2 as SYDVKM. The DNA of the CDR3 is TGTGCCAGCAGTCCCACGAGTCAGGGCGATGAGCAGTTCTTC. This codes for CASSPTSQGDEQFF. The full variable domain, rest sourced from reference TRBV28 and TRBJ2-1, is DVKVTQSSRYLVKRTGEKVFLECVQDMDHENMFWYRQDPGLGLRLIYFSYDVKMKEKGDIPEGYSVSREKKERFSLILESASTNQTSMYLCASSPTSQGDEQFFGPGTRLTVL.

The V call is TRBV4-1, the J call TRBJ1-5; D call uncertain. The germline gives CDR1 MGHRA, CDR2 YSYEKL. V shed 4 bases and J shed 0 bases, with 13 bases lying between them. The CDR3 is 16 amino acids. CDR3 sequence reads: CASSLQVSYSNQPQHF. In DNA form, the CDR3 reads TGCGCCAGCAGCCTCCAGGTTAGCTATAGCAATCAGCCCCAGCATTTT.

V usage is TRBV28 and J usage is TRBJ1-3, with D possibly TRBD1 on 5 matching bases. Trimming left V 3 bases short and J 8 bases short, with 23 bases between. The CDR3 has 17 residues. The germline gives CDR1 MDHEN, CDR2 SYDVKM. CDR3 in DNA: TGTGCCAGCAGTTTGACTGCCGGCTTAGGGGAAGCGGACACCATATATTTT. It translates to CASSLTAGLGEADTIYF.